This T cell receptor (beta chain) emerged from a study of early T cells in non-severe SARS-CoV-2 infection. TCRdb fed the 5' RACE reads into MiXCR, producing one record per CDR3 protein. The table records 70,000 or so distinct CDR3 sequences, around a tenth of them present only once. The CDR3 is made up of 15 amino acids. Germline assignment: CDR1 SGHDN and CDR2 FVKESK. V lost 1 base and J lost 9; bases outside the gene matches: 9. The chain has TRBV14 and TRBJ2-1; 7 bases match TRBD1. The starting material was whole blood, obtained at baseline. This clonotype was sampled from an adult who was a healthcare worker with PCR-confirmed SARS-CoV-2 infection or an uninfected control (not recorded which). CDR3 coding DNA: TGTGCCAGCAGCCAAGGGGGGACAGATGGGGTTGAGCAGTTCTTC. It codes for CASSQGGTDGVEQFF.